This T cell receptor (beta chain) was sequenced during a study of T cell responses to AZD1222 COVID-19 vaccine. Study conclusions and caveats: Spike-spanning, vaccine-associated CD4 TCRs were dominant at 160-218 and 743-854. At baseline, just a handful of AZD1222 recipients tested seropositive.

The CDR3 contains 15 residues. V dropped 6 bases and J dropped 3; count of bases not matched to a gene: 10. Germline CDR1 is MNHNY and CDR2 is SVGAGI (reference sequence). Only in-frame clones appear in the TCRdb table, and some are missing; sequencing was by immunoSEQ multiplex PCR. The sample has about 120,000 clones; about nine tenths are singletons. Notes on this clone: Its antigen is undetermined.

The chain links TRBV6-6 to TRBJ2-7, with 8 positions matching TRBD1. The sequences come from peripheral blood, collected on day 0 of AZD1222 vaccination. The sequence came from an adult in good health. CDR3 loop: CASSYQQGAIYEQYF. Written as DNA, the CDR3 is TGTGCCAGCAGCTACCAGCAGGGGGCAATCTACGAGCAGTACTTC.